The clone carrying this T cell receptor (beta chain) showed up just a few times. Its target is not known. cDNA prepared by RNA extraction and subsequent reverse transcription served as the template for sequencing. Libraries were prepared by immunoSEQ multiplex PCR; TCRdb keeps only in-frame clonotypes and omits some of them. Of 150,000 to 200,000 clones listed, approximately 60% are singletons. Documented treatment: oral pan-JAK inhibitor, 5-10 mg twice daily. The sample comes from a study of CD8+ T cells in alopecia areata. Study-level findings and limits: Scalp samples also yield sequences of resident alphabeta T cells from normal skin. Alopecia totalis/universalis scalp especially showed more expanded CD8+ clones than normal scalp.

The CDR3 is 16 residues long. J was trimmed by 2 bases and V by 4 bases; bases with no gene match: 8. In germline, CDR1 is MDHEN, CDR2 SYDVKM. The rearrangement uses TRBV28 and TRBJ2-7; 10 positions match TRBD1. This TCR derives from a human donor with alopecia areata. The material was CD4+ T cells sorted from blood, obtained at week 4, from a patient treated with tofacitinib. The CDR3 loop reads CASSSPAGTGAYEQYF. The CDR3 DNA reads as TGTGCCAGCAGTTCGCCGGCCGGGACAGGGGCCTACGAGCAGTACTTC.